The sequence of this T cell receptor beta chain was determined in a study of long-term antiretroviral therapy in people with HIV. Study results and caveats: Against controls, HIV repertoires showed narrower ranges of CDR3 length. Blood specimens, gathered between about 2003 and 2018, were possibly obtained under older ART regimens.

Researchers ran immunoSEQ v3.0 at survey level. Repertoires were generated with immunoSEQ multiplex PCR, while TCRdb's copy carries only in-frame clones and drops some. This table has 25,000 to 35,000 clones, roughly 79% appearing once. CDR1 and CDR2 (germline): MNHEY, SMNVEV (reference sequence). The CDR3 is made up of 14 amino acids. Trimming shortened V by 2 bases and J by 4 bases, and 11 bases separated the two germline ends. Remarks on this clone: Its antigen is unknown.

HIV-positive participants all received treatment in the United States. Sequences were derived from unsorted PBMCs, sampled 3.1 years after starting antiretroviral therapy. The receptor was derived from a woman aged 45-65 years with HIV. The J gene is TRBJ1-2, the V gene TRBV27, with D uncertain. The CDR3: CASSLGSAGYGYTF. The CDR3 DNA follows: TGTGCCAGCAGTTTAGGGTCAGCCGGCTATGGCTACACCTTC.